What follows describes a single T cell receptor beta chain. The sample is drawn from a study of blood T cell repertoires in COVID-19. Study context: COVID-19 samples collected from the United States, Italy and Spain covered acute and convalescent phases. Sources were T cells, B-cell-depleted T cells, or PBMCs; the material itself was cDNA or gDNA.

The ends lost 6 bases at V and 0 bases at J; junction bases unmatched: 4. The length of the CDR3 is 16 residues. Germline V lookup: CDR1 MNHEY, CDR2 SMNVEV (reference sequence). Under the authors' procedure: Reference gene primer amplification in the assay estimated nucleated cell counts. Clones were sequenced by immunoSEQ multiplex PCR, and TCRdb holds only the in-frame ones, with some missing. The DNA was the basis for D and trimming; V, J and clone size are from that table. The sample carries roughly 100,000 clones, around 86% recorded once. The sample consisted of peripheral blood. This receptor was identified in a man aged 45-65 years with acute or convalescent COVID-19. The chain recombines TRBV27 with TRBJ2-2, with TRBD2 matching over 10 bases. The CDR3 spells CASRWLAGANTGELFF. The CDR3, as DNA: TGTGCCAGCAGGTGGCTAGCGGGGGCGAACACCGGGGAGCTGTTTTTT.